These T cell receptor beta chains were read from a single sample in a study of beta chain features in type 1 diabetes. Repertoires were generated with immunoSEQ multiplex PCR, while TCRdb's copy carries only in-frame clones and drops some. The sample holds over 120,000 clones; about 10% are singletons and the top ten take less than 1.5%. Material: naive CD4+ T cells from blood. All receptors come from a man younger than 35 in good health. CDR3s leave out the opening cysteine and the closing phenylalanine or tryptophan. Rows give clone size only sometimes, using once, few, many, or a class for an expanded clone.

clone size	V gene	CDR3 protein
NA	TRBV6-6	ASSRTSGGREEQY
NA	TRBV7-2	ASSLFGRGREQY
NA	TRBV30	AWSVQRTEAF
NA	TRBV7-2	ASSPRQGSYEQY
many	TRBV19	ASSGGYEQY
few	TRBV9	ASSVVGTGDGYT
few	TRBV11-2	ASTPGTDTQY
NA	TRBV6-5	ASFGAYNSPLH
few	TRBV14	ASSQVLQAGRGTYEQY
few	TRBV2	ASSERQNDYEQY
NA	TRBV28	ASSLGGGGEQF
NA	TRBV20-1	SAGQGGYT
NA	TRBV6-5	ASSFTRVNTDTQY
NA	TRBV5-5	ASSGGTGEETQY
few	TRBV5-8	ASSPSGQDHEQY
NA	TRBV28	ASSNSGTVGLKGQPQH
NA	TRBV28	SSLAGGNSYNEQF
many	TRBV29-1	SVDRQGDSGNTIY
few	TRBV4-2	ASSQDRTGDYGYT
NA	TRBV11-2	ASSPGLVTYEQY
few	TRBV6-5	ASSPGGHSYEQY